This passage covers 6 T cell receptor beta chains from one sample sequenced in a study of blood T cell repertoires in COVID-19. Profiled with immunoSEQ multiplex PCR; TCRdb holds only in-frame clones, not every one. The repertoire holds a few hundred thousand clones, about 79% seen once, with around 1.5% in the top ten. The sample consisted of peripheral blood. These receptors were obtained from a woman aged 40 to 50 who had recovered from COVID-19.

The chain combines TRBV29-1 with TRBJ1-2, with a possible D match to TRBD1 (6 bases). Germline CDR1 is SQVTM and CDR2 is ANQGSEA. The CDR3 spans 16 residues. Trimming stripped 6 bases from V and 5 bases from J, with 25 bases between. The CDR3 loop is CSVPSRGIVDDYGYTF. Written as DNA, the CDR3 is TGCAGCGTCCCATCCAGGGGAATCGTTGATGATTATGGCTACACCTTC. The complete variable domain, with remaining parts taken from reference TRBV29-1 and TRBJ1-2, reads SAVISQKPSRDICQRGTSLTIQCQVDSQVTMMFWYRQQPGQSLTLIATANQGSEATYESGFVIDKFPISRPNLTFSTLTVSNMSPEDSSIYLCSVPSRGIVDDYGYTFGSGTRLTVV.

This chain uses TRBV24-1 with TRBJ1-2, with D possibly being TRBD1 (5 bases). Germline lookup yields CDR1 KGHDR and CDR2 SFDVKD. V dropped 6 bases and J dropped 2 bases, with 12 bases sitting between them. CDR3 size: 14 residues. This CDR3 reads CATSIATVNYGYTF. The CDR3 nucleotides read TGTGCCACCAGTATCGCGACAGTGAACTATGGCTACACCTTC.

V and J are TRBV6-6 and TRBJ2-5, with 9 bases matching TRBD1. Germline lookup yields CDR1 MNHNY and CDR2 SVGAGI (reference sequence). V lost 6 bases to trimming and J lost 5 bases; unmatched junction nucleotides: 13. This CDR3 comprises 16 residues. Here the CDR3 reads CASSPLNRGRRETQYF. For the CDR3, the DNA is TGTGCCAGCAGCCCCCTCAACAGGGGGCGTAGGGAGACCCAGTACTTC.

This chain links TRBV19 with TRBJ1-2; D not certain. The CDR3 runs 13 residues. V shed 7 bases and J shed 6 bases, with 15 bases lying between them. Germline V gene data show CDR1 as LNHDA and CDR2 as SQIVND (reference sequence). The CDR3 nucleotides read TGTGCCAGTATCCACACCAGAGGGCATGGCTACACCTTC. Translated, it gives CASIHTRGHGYTF.

The gene calls are TRBV6-5 and TRBJ2-1, with 8 nucleotides matching TRBD1. CDR1 is MNHEY, CDR2 SVGAGI, per germline. The junction had 4 bases not matched to a gene; V was cut back by 6 bases and J by 12 bases. The CDR3 covers 11 residues. The CDR3 DNA is TGTGCCAGCAGCCGTGGACAGGGGCAGTTCTTC. Its protein product is CASSRGQGQFF.

The chain employs TRBV11-3 and TRBJ2-3; TRBD2 agrees at 10 bases. Germline CDR1 and CDR2: SGHNT and YENEEA. This CDR3 has 15 amino acids. J gave up 4 bases and V 2 bases, and 3 bases lay outside the gene matches. In nucleotides, the CDR3 is TGTGCCAGCAGCTTAATAGCGGGGGGTTCAGATACGCAGTATTTT. Its protein is CASSLIAGGSDTQYF. Full variable domain (missing parts from reference TRBV11-3 and TRBJ2-3): EAGVVQSPRYKIIEKKQPVAFWCNPISGHNTLYWYLQNLGQGPELLIRYENEEAVDDSQLPKDRFSAERLKGVDSTLKIQPAELGDSAVYLCASSLIAGGSDTQYFGPGTRLTVL.